In its sample, the clone carrying this T cell receptor beta chain was seen once. The data stem from a study of T cells in narcolepsy. The CDR3 runs to 15 residues. From germline, CDR1 is SQVTM and CDR2 ANQGSEA. Trimming left V 6 bases short and J 5 bases short, with 22 bases between. Profiling relied on immunoSEQ multiplex PCR, and the TCRdb table lists in-frame clones only, not all of them. In the table there are around 32,000 clones, roughly four fifths of which are singletons. This chain links TRBV29-1 with TRBJ2-5; possible D gene TRBD1, 6 bases. The specimen was memory (CD45RA-) CD4+ T cells from blood. This TCR derives from a human donor in good health. The CDR3 coding sequence is TGCAGCGTCCCACCTCAAAGGGGGAATAGGGAGACCCAGTACTTC. Protein sequence: CSVPPQRGNRETQYF. Using reference TRBV29-1 and TRBJ2-5 for the parts outside the CDR3, the full variable domain is SAVISQKPSRDICQRGTSLTIQCQVDSQVTMMFWYRQQPGQSLTLIATANQGSEATYESGFVIDKFPISRPNLTFSTLTVSNMSPEDSSIYLCSVPPQRGNRETQYFGPGTRLLVL.